One sample yielded the 7 T cell receptor beta chains listed below, sequenced in a study of blood T cell repertoires in COVID-19 (TCRdb year 2020). Library creation used the immunoSEQ multiplex PCR assay. The table comes from immuneACCESS by way of TCRdb, which keeps in-frame sequences with V and J called. Part of the clones is missing from these tables; in studies checked, under half for an unresolved V gene and the rest for unknown reasons. Present in this sample are over 30,000 clones, 90% of which were seen just once. The leading ten clones occupy around 10% of the sample. Sequencing used peripheral blood. These receptors originate from a man aged 70 or older with acute or convalescent COVID-19.

The chain carries TRBV7-3 and TRBJ2-1, with TRBD2 matching over 8 bases. The J segment lost 4 bases and the V segment lost 5 bases, leaving 7 bases of the junction unmatched. The CDR3 covers 15 residues. Germline CDR1 is SGHTA and CDR2 is FQGTGA. CDR3 DNA: TGTGCCAGCAGCGAGGCCGGGACTAGTTACAATGAGCAGTTCTTC. Amino acids: CASSEAGTSYNEQFF.

The gene calls are TRBV28 and TRBJ2-7, with a weak D call TRBD1 (6 bases). CDR1 and CDR2 from the germline V gene are MDHEN and SYDVKM. There are 20 residues in the CDR3. V was clipped by 3 bases and J by 1 base, with 28 bases between them. The CDR3 loop is CASSFPTNFKDSLISYEQYF. The CDR3 region has the DNA TGTGCCAGCAGTTTTCCAACAAACTTCAAGGACAGCTTAATTTCCTACGAGCAGTACTTC.

The chain recombines TRBV3-1 (or the pseudogene TRBV3-2) with TRBJ1-6, with a weak D call TRBD1 (6 bases). There are 17 residues in the CDR3. V was trimmed by 1 base and J by 9 bases, leaving 19 bases between them. Germline-derived CDR1 and CDR2 are LGHDT and YNNKEL (reference sequence). This CDR3 is CASSQGLQGVRGSPLHF. The CDR3 DNA reads as TGTGCCAGCAGCCAAGGGTTACAGGGAGTAAGGGGTTCACCCCTCCACTTT.

The J gene is TRBJ1-1, the V gene TRBV29-1; TRBD1 agrees at 8 bases. V shed 6 bases, J shed 8 bases, and the junction held 5 bases outside the gene matches. This CDR3 region has 11 residues. Germline lookup yields CDR1 SQVTM and CDR2 ANQGSEA. This CDR3 reads CSVLTGVEAFF. The CDR3, as DNA: TGCAGCGTCTTGACAGGGGTGGAAGCTTTCTTT.

The chain joins TRBV4-1 to TRBJ2-2, with 7 bases that match TRBD2. Germline-derived CDR1 and CDR2 are MGHRA and YSYEKL. This CDR3 is built from 17 residues. The junction had 11 bases not matched to a gene; V was cut back by 4 bases and J by 3 bases. CDR3 DNA: TGCGCCAGCAGCCCCTTTTGGGCTAGCGGCTACACCGGGGAGCTGTTTTTT. It encodes CASSPFWASGYTGELFF.

The CDR3 reads CASGLGEDQPQHF. DNA of the CDR3: TGTGCTAGTGGTTTGGGCGAAGATCAGCCCCAGCATTTT. The chain joins TRBV12-5 to TRBJ1-5; D not certain. This CDR3 has 13 residues. The V gene lost 1 base and the J gene lost 5 bases, with 6 bases spanning the gap. The germline V gene encodes CDR1 LGHNT and CDR2 FRNRAP. The full variable domain, its missing parts supplied by reference TRBV12-5 and TRBJ1-5, is DARVTQTPRHKVTEMGQEVTMRCQPILGHNTVFWYRQTMMQGLELLAYFRNRAPLDDSGMPKDRFSAEMPDATLATLKIQPSEPRDSAVYFCASGLGEDQPQHFGDGTRLSIL.

The chain is built from TRBV6-5 and TRBJ2-1; the D gene is possibly TRBD2 (7 bases). CDR1 and CDR2 from the germline V gene are MNHEY and SVGAGI. Deletions cut 6 bases from V and 9 bases from J, with 15 bases between. The CDR3 totals 13 residues. CDR3 bases: TGTGCCAGCAGCAGGACTAGGGGGGGTGAGCAGTTCTTC. Translating it yields CASSRTRGGEQFF.